This TCR beta chain was recorded in a study of blood T cell repertoires in COVID-19. Original processing notes: From reference gene primer amplification, estimates of nucleated cell counts were derived. Clones were read by immunoSEQ multiplex PCR, and TCRdb kept only the in-frame ones, dropping some. The V and J calls and clone size are taken from that table; D and trimming were inferred from the DNA. The sample shows 28,000 or so clones, around nine tenths of them seen only once. Germline V gives CDR1 SGHRS, CDR2 YFSETQ. The CDR3 extends over 14 amino acids. J gave up 2 bases and V 0 bases, and 0 bases lay outside the gene matches. This clone has only a few counts.

The sequence derives from a human donor with active COVID-19. The donor label of this sample is uncertain. The sequenced sample was peripheral blood. V is TRBV5-1 and J is TRBJ1-2; 8 bases agree with TRBD1. CDR3 residues: CASSLGQGNYGYTF. In nucleotides, the CDR3 is TGCGCCAGCAGCTTGGGACAGGGGAACTATGGCTACACCTTC.